A few counts support the clone carrying this TCR beta chain. Its antigen is currently unknown. The table came from immunoSEQ multiplex PCR; TCRdb's copy has only in-frame clones and leaves some out. The sample consists of around 24,000 clones, under 90% of them appearing once. Per germline, CDR1 MGHRA and CDR2 YSYEKL. V lost 0 bases, J lost 7 bases, and 16 bases lay in between. The CDR3 consists of 15 residues. The sample's time point: peripheral blood 6 weeks after treatment start. The sample belongs to a study of PD-L1 blockade in urothelial cancer. Study context: Atezolizumab was started by patients in 2014 at 1,200 mg intravenously every 3 weeks. From 0 to 3 prior chemotherapy regimens had been given to the patients. T cell content in blood samples showed a median of about 140,000.

Broader study findings: Durable-benefit cases showed more tumor-associated blood clone expansion at 3 weeks.

The rearrangement joins TRBV4-1 to TRBJ2-7; maybe TRBD2 (5 bases). The clonotype originates from a man in his sixties or seventies with urothelial cancer. This material consisted of PBMCs, taken around atezolizumab (anti-PD-L1) treatment. DNA for the CDR3: TGCGCCAGCAGCCAAGAGGCGGTCCCCCCGGGAGAGCAGTACTTC. As protein: CASSQEAVPPGEQYF.